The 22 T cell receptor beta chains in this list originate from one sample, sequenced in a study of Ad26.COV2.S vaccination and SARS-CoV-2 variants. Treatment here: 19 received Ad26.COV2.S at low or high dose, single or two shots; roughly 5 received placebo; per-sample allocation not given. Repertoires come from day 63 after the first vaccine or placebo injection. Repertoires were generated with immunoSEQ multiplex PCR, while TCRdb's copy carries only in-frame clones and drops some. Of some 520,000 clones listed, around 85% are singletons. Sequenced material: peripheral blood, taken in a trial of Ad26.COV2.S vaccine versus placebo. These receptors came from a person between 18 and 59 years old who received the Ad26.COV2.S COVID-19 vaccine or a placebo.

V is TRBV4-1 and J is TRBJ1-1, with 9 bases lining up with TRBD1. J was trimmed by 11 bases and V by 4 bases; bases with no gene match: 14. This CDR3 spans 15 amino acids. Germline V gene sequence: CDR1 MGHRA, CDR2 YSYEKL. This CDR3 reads CASSRLGGQGMMAFF. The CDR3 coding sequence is TGCGCCAGCAGCCGCCTCGGGGGACAGGGTATGATGGCTTTCTTT.

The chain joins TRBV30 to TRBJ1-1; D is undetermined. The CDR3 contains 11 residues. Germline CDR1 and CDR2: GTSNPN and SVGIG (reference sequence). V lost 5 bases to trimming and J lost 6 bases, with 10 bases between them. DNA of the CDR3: TGTGCCTGGGGTCGGGGAGCTGAAGCTTTCTTT. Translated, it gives CAWGRGAEAFF.

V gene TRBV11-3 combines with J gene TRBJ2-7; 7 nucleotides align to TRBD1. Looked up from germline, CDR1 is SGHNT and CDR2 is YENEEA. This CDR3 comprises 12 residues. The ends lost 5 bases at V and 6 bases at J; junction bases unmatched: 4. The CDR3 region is CASSPGGVEQYF. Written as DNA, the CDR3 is TGTGCCAGCAGCCCAGGGGGAGTCGAGCAGTACTTC.

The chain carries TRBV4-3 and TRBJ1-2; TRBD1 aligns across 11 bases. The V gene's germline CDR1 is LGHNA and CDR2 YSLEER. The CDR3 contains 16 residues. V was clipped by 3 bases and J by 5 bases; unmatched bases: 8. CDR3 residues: CASSHQGQGAQYGYTF. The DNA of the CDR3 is TGCGCCAGCAGCCACCAAGGACAGGGGGCTCAGTATGGCTACACCTTC.

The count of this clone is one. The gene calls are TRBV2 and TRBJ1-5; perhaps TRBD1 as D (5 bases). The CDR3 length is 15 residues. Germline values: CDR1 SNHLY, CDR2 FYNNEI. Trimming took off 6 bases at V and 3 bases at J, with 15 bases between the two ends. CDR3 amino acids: CASRAHTGNNQPQHF. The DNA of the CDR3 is TGTGCCAGCAGAGCCCATACAGGTAACAATCAGCCCCAGCATTTT. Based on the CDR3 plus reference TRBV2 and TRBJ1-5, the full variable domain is EPEVTQTPSHQVTQMGQEVILRCVPISNHLYFYWYRQILGQKVEFLVSFYNNEISEKSEIFDDQFSVERPDGSNFTLKIRSTKLEDSAMYFCASRAHTGNNQPQHFGDGTRLSIL.

As DNA, the CDR3 is TGTGCCAGCAGCGTAGACGGGCAAGCCTTCTATGGCTACACCTTC. Encoded protein: CASSVDGQAFYGYTF. The chain couples TRBV9 to TRBJ1-2; D uncertain. Between the trimmed V and J ends, which lost 0 bases and 4 bases, there was a span of 13 bases. CDR1 is SGDLS and CDR2 is YYNGEE in the germline V gene. This CDR3 has 15 amino acids. Variable domain in full (rest from reference TRBV9 and TRBJ1-2): DSGVTQTPKHLITATGQRVTLRCSPRSGDLSVYWYQQSLDQGLQFLIQYYNGEERAKGNILERFSAQQFPDLHSELNLSSLELGDSALYFCASSVDGQAFYGYTFGSGTRLTVV.

In nucleotides, the CDR3 is TGTGCCAGCAGCTCCATTACACGCACCGGGGAGCTGTTTTTT. Encoded protein: CASSSITRTGELFF. The chain couples TRBV7-2 to TRBJ2-2; no clear D. The germline gives CDR1 SGHTA, CDR2 FQGNSA. The CDR3 sequence is 14 residues long. V lost 4 bases, J lost 4 bases, and 10 bases lay in between.

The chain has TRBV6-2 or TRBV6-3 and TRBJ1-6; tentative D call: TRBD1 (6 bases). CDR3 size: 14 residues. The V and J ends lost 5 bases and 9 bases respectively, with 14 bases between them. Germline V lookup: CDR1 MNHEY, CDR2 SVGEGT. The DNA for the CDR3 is TGTGCCAGCAGTGCGGACGGGGGCGGTTCACCCCTCCACTTT. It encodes CASSADGGGSPLHF.

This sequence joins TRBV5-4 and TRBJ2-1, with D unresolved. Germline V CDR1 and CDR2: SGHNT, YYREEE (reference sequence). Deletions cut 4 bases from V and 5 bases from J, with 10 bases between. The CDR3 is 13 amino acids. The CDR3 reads CASSTRTDNEQFF. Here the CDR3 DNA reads TGTGCCAGCAGCACGAGGACCGACAATGAGCAGTTCTTC.

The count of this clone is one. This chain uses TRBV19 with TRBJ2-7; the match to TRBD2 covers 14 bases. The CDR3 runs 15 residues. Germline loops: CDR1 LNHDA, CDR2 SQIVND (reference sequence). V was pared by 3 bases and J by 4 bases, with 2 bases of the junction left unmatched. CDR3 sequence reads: CASSIGTSGRYEQYF. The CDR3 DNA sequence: TGTGCCAGTAGTATTGGGACTAGCGGGAGATACGAGCAGTACTTC.

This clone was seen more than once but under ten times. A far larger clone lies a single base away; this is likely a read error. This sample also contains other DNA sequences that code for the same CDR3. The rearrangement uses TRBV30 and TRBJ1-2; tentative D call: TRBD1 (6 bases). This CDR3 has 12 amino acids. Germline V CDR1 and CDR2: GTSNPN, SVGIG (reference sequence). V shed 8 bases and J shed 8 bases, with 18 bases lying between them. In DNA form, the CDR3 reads TGTGCCGGGCCCGGGGGCCTGGGGGGCTACACCTTC. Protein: CAGPGGLGGYTF.

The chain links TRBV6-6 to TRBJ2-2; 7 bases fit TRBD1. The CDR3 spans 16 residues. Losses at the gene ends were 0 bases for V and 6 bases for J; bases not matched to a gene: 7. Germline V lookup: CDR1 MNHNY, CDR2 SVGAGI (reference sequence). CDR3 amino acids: CASSYSFRGSPGELFF. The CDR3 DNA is TGTGCCAGCAGTTACTCGTTCAGGGGGAGTCCCGGGGAGCTGTTTTTT.

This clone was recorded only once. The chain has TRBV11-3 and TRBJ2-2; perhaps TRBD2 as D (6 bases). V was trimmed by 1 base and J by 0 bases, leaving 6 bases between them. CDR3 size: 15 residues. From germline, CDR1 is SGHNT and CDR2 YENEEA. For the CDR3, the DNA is TGTGCCAGCAGCTTAGGCGGGGCGAACACCGGGGAGCTGTTTTTT. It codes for CASSLGGANTGELFF.

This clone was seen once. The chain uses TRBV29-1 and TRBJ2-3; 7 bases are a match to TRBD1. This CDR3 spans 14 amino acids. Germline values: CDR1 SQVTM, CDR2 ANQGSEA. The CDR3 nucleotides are TGCAACCGAAGCCGGGACAGCAGCACAGATACGCAGTATTTT. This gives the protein CNRSRDSSTDTQYF.

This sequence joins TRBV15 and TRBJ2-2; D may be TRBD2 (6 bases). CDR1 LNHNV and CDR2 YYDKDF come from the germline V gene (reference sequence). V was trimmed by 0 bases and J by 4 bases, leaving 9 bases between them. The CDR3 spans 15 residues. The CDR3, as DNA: TGTGCCACCAGCAGAGATCTAGCGTCCACCGGGGAGCTGTTTTTT. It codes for CATSRDLASTGELFF. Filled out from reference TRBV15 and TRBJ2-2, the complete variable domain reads DAMVIQNPRYQVTQFGKPVTLSCSQTLNHNVMYWYQQKSSQAPKLLFHYYDKDFNNEADTPDNFQSRRPNTSFCFLDIRSPGLGDTAMYLCATSRDLASTGELFFGEGSRLTVL.

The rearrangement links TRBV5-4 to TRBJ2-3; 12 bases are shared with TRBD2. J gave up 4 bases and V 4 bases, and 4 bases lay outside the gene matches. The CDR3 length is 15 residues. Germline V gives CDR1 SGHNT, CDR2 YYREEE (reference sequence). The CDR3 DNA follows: TGTGCCAGCAGCCCTAGCGGGAGGGCCTCAGATACGCAGTATTTT. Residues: CASSPSGRASDTQYF.

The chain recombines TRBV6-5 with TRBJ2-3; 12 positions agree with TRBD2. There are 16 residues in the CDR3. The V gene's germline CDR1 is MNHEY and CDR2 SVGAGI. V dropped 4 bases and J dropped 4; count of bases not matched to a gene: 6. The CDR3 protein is CASSSTSGRPADTQYF. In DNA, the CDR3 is TGTGCCAGCAGTTCAACTAGCGGGAGGCCCGCAGATACGCAGTATTTT.

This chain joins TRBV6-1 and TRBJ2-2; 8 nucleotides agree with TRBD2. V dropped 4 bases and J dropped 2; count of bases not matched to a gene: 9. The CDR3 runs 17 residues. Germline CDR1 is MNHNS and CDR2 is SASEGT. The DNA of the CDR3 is TGTGCCAGCAGTGCGTGGTTGGCGGGAGGAAACACCGGGGAGCTGTTTTTT. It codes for CASSAWLAGGNTGELFF.

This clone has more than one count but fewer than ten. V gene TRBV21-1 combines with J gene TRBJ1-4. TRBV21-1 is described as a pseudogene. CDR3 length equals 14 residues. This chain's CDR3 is CASSKGDCNEKLFF. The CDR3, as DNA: TGTGCCAGCAGCAAAGGGGACTGTAATGAAAAACTGTTTTTT.

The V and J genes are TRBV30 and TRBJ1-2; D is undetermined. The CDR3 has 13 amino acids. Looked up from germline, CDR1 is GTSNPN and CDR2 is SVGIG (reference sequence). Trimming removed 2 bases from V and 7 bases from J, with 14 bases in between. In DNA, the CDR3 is TGTGCCTGGAGTTGGTTCAACCGGGGTGGCTACACCTTC. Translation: CAWSWFNRGGYTF.

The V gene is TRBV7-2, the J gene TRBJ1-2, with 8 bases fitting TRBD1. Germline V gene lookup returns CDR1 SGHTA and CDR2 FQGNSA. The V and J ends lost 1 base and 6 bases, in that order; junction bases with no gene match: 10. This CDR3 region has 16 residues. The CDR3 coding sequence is TGTGCCAGCAGCTTAGGGCCGACAGGGGCCAAAAATGGCTACACCTTC. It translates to CASSLGPTGAKNGYTF. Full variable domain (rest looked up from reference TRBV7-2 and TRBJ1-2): GAGVSQSPSNKVTEKGKDVELRCDPISGHTALYWYRQSLGQGLEFLIYFQGNSAPDKSGLPSDRFSAERTGGSVSTLTIQRTQQEDSAVYLCASSLGPTGAKNGYTFGSGTRLTVV.

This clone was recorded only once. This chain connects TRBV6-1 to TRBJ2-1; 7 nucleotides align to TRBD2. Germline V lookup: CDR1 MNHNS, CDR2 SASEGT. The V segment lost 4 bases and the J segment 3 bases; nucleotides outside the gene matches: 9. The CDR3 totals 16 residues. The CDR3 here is CASSGLLSGGYNEQFF. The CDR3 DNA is TGTGCCAGCAGTGGGCTCCTTTCGGGGGGCTACAATGAGCAGTTCTTC.